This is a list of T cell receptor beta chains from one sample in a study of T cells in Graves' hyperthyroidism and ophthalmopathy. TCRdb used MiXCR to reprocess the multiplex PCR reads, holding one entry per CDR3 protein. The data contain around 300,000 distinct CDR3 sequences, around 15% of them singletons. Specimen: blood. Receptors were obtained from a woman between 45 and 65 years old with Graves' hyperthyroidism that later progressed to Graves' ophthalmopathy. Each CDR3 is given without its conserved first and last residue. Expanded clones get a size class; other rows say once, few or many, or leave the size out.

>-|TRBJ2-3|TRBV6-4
ASSAQGPTDTQY
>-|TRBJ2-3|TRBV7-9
ASSSGLADPSTDTQY
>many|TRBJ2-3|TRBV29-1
SAGLPGDTQY
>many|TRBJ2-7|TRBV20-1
SAPTSGKYEQY
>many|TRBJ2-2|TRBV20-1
TAQAGGPAHTGELF
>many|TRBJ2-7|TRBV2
ASRGPSYEQY
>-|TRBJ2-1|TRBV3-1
ASSLRDRARAYEQF
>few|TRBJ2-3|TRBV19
ASSISRDADTQY
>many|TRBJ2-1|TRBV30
AFDDERSEQF
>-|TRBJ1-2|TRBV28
ASSPRGRGRGSYGYT
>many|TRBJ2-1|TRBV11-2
ASSPRLAGEDEQF
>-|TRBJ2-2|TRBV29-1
SVRQGADTGELL